The clone carrying this T cell receptor (beta chain) was observed a few times. The antigen remains undetermined. Expressed TCRB transcripts were sequenced because the entire RNA isolate underwent reverse transcription. The data were produced by immunoSEQ multiplex PCR, yet TCRdb's version contains in-frame clones alone and is incomplete. The sample shows about 230,000 clones, 9.6% of them seen only once. This specimen comes from a study of beta chain features in type 1 diabetes. Germline CDR1 and CDR2: GTSNPN and SVGIG (reference sequence). This CDR3 region has 14 residues. V lost 4 bases to trimming and J lost 1 base; unmatched junction nucleotides: 2. Whole-study findings and limits: Naive, central memory and regulatory TCRB repertoires appeared more similar among patients than healthy donors.

The chain joins TRBV30 to TRBJ2-3; 10 bases are shared with TRBD2. Sequencing input: naive CD4+ T cells from blood. This TCR was sampled from a woman aged 18-29 years in good health. This CDR3 reads CAWTLAGGTDTQYF. CDR3 in DNA: TGTGCCTGGACCCTAGCGGGAGGCACAGATACGCAGTATTTT.